Below are 4 T cell receptor beta chains sequenced from a single sample in a study of blood T cell repertoires in COVID-19. TCRdb's copy holds only in-frame clones and misses some; the assay was immunoSEQ multiplex PCR. Altogether more than 300,000 clones are present, approximately 89% being singletons, with the ten largest covering 0.8% to 0.9%. The sample consisted of PBMCs or T cells enriched from blood (not recorded which). Source of these receptors: a woman aged 40 to 50 who had been exposed to COVID-19.

The rearrangement uses TRBV9 and TRBJ2-5; TRBD2 might be the D (5 bases). This CDR3 is built from 14 residues. V was clipped by 3 bases and J by 3 bases, with 12 bases between them. Looked up from germline, CDR1 is SGDLS and CDR2 is YYNGEE. CDR3 DNA: TGTGCCAGCAGCGCAGACTACTTTGAAGAGACCCAGTACTTC. It yields the protein CASSADYFEETQYF. Complete variable domain (other parts from reference TRBV9 and TRBJ2-5): DSGVTQTPKHLITATGQRVTLRCSPRSGDLSVYWYQQSLDQGLQFLIQYYNGEERAKGNILERFSAQQFPDLHSELNLSSLELGDSALYFCASSADYFEETQYFGPGTRLLVL.

The chain has TRBV7-2 and TRBJ1-1, with D maybe TRBD1 (5 bases). Per germline, CDR1 SGHTA and CDR2 FQGNSA. This CDR3 spans 14 amino acids. V was shortened by 4 bases and J by 0 bases, with 9 bases between the two germline ends. The CDR3 nucleotides are TGTGCCAGCAGCTCTTGGGGCCTGAACACTGAAGCTTTCTTT. This codes for CASSSWGLNTEAFF.

J is TRBJ1-1 and V is TRBV7-9, with D unresolved. From germline, CDR1 is SEHNR and CDR2 FQNEAQ (reference sequence). Trimming pared 6 bases from V and 8 bases from J, leaving 10 bases between. The CDR3 totals 11 residues. CDR3 residues: CASSFTGEAFF. The CDR3 DNA follows: TGTGCCAGCAGTTTTACCGGGGAAGCTTTCTTT.

This CDR3 is CARSLARTSGSPGHEQFF. CDR3 DNA: TGTGCCAGAAGCTTGGCTCGGACTAGCGGGAGCCCAGGGCATGAGCAGTTCTTC. The gene calls are TRBV5-3 and TRBJ2-1; TRBD2 matches 13 bases. TRBV5-3 is reported as an ORF; its role is uncertain. The junction had 11 bases not matched to a gene; V was cut back by 0 bases and J by 8 bases. The CDR3 totals 18 residues.